The 29 T cell receptor beta chains in this list originate from one sample, sequenced in a study of CD8 T cells in Susac syndrome. When the RNA was reverse transcribed, random hexamers were used with an input of about 0.5 to 1 ug. TCRdb used MiXCR to reprocess the immunoSEQ multiplex PCR reads, holding one entry per CDR3 protein. Here the sample spans 75,000 to 80,000 distinct CDR3 sequences, approximately 94% being singletons. The sequencing input was CD8+ T cells from PBMCs. Source of these receptors: a human donor with Susac syndrome.

The chain joins TRBV24-1 to TRBJ1-2; no clear D gene. Germline V lookup: CDR1 KGHDR, CDR2 SFDVKD. The CDR3 length is 11 residues. The V end lost 3 bases, the J end lost 8 bases, and 6 bases lay between the germline ends. The CDR3 here is CATSDHGGYTF. The CDR3 region has the DNA TGTGCCACCAGTGATCACGGGGGCTACACCTTC.

The gene calls are TRBV24-1 and TRBJ2-3; D gene ambiguous. Germline lookup yields CDR1 KGHDR and CDR2 SFDVKD. CDR3 size: 14 residues. Trimming shortened V by 3 bases and J by 0 bases, and 6 bases separated the two germline ends. Here the CDR3 reads CATSDATSTDTQYF. The DNA for the CDR3 is TGTGCCACCAGTGATGCTACTAGCACAGATACGCAGTATTTT.

The chain carries TRBV5-6 and TRBJ2-1; 11 positions match TRBD2. The germline gives CDR1 SGHDT, CDR2 YYEEEE. V was clipped by 0 bases and J by 9 bases; unmatched bases: 2. The CDR3 covers 14 residues. This chain's CDR3 is CASSLVAGGLEQFF. CDR3 in DNA: TGTGCCAGCAGCTTGGTAGCGGGGGGGCTTGAGCAGTTCTTC.

The CDR3 region is CASSRENEQYF. The CDR3 DNA reads TGTGCCAGCAGCCGTGAAAACGAGCAGTACTTC. This chain uses TRBV7-9 with TRBJ2-7; D remains ambiguous. The CDR3 spans 11 residues. Trimming took off 5 bases at V and 5 bases at J, with 7 bases between the two ends. The germline CDR1 and CDR2 sequences are SEHNR and FQNEAQ (reference sequence).

This chain uses TRBV20-1 with TRBJ1-1, with 11 bases that match TRBD1. V was pared by 5 bases and J by 11 bases, with 10 bases of the junction left unmatched. CDR3 length: 13 amino acids. Germline loops: CDR1 DFQATT, CDR2 SNEGSKA (reference sequence). The CDR3: CSAPGQGAYRAFF. The CDR3 nucleotides are TGCAGTGCTCCCGGACAGGGGGCGTATAGGGCTTTCTTT.

V gene TRBV20-1 combines with J gene TRBJ2-7; D perhaps matches TRBD2 (5 bases). Germline V CDR1 and CDR2: DFQATT, SNEGSKA (reference sequence). Trimming stripped 0 bases from V and 1 base from J, with 19 bases between. The CDR3 is 17 amino acids. The CDR3 sequence is CSARDPAEALRSYEQYF. CDR3 DNA sequence: TGCAGTGCTAGAGATCCGGCGGAGGCCCTGAGGTCCTACGAGCAGTACTTC.

This clonotype came up once. The chain is built from TRBV9 and TRBJ2-3; the match to TRBD1 covers 7 bases. V lost 2 bases and J lost 0; bases outside the gene matches: 6. Germline V gives CDR1 SGDLS, CDR2 YYNGEE. The CDR3 consists of 16 residues. Here the CDR3 DNA reads TGTGCCAGCAGCGTCGACAGGGATTCTAGCACAGATACGCAGTATTTT. Its translation: CASSVDRDSSTDTQYF.

CDR3 sequence: CASSLGAVHLGEKLFF. Written as DNA, the CDR3 is TGTGCCAGCAGTCTGGGGGCGGTCCATCTAGGTGAAAAACTGTTTTTT. The chain carries TRBV7-2 and TRBJ1-4; D is perhaps TRBD1 (6 bases). With 6 bases removed from V and 7 bases from J, the gap between germline ends came to 21 bases. The CDR3 is 16 amino acids. CDR1 and CDR2 (germline): SGHTA, FQGNSA.

CDR3 in DNA: TGTGCCAGCAGCTTTCTTAGCAGTTACGCGAACACCGGGGAGCTGTTTTTT. It is translated as CASSFLSSYANTGELFF. This rearrangement joins TRBV5-6 to TRBJ2-2; D unresolved. V lost 2 bases and J lost 0, with 14 bases in between. The CDR3 has 17 amino acids. Germline V gene sequence: CDR1 SGHDT, CDR2 YYEEEE. The whole variable domain, filled in from reference TRBV5-6 and TRBJ2-2, reads DAGVTQSPTHLIKTRGQQVTLRCSPKSGHDTVSWYQQALGQGPQFIFQYYEEEERQRGNFPDRFSGHQFPNYSSELNVNALLLGDSALYLCASSFLSSYANTGELFFGEGSRLTVL.

The chain is built from TRBV20-1 and TRBJ1-2, with D unclear. The length of the CDR3 is 14 residues. The V end lost 0 bases, the J end lost 7 bases, and 15 bases lay between the germline ends. In germline, CDR1 is DFQATT, CDR2 SNEGSKA (reference sequence). This chain's CDR3 is CSARDLGFTSGYTF. The CDR3 DNA is TGCAGTGCTAGAGATCTAGGGTTTACTAGTGGCTACACCTTC.

The chain uses TRBV20-1 and TRBJ2-4, with D perhaps matching TRBD1 (6 bases). The V end lost 6 bases, the J end lost 0 bases, and 12 bases lay between the germline ends. Germline V gene sequence: CDR1 DFQATT, CDR2 SNEGSKA (reference sequence). This CDR3 region has 14 residues. The CDR3, as DNA: TGCAGTGCAACACAGGGAAGAGCCAAAAACATTCAGTACTTC. This gives the protein CSATQGRAKNIQYF.

The chain uses TRBV28 and TRBJ2-3; D possibly corresponds to TRBD1 (6 bases). Per germline, CDR1 MDHEN and CDR2 SYDVKM. The CDR3 is 17 amino acids. Trimming removed 3 bases from V and 0 bases from J, with 16 bases in between. CDR3 in amino acids: CASSLGAQYRSTDTQYF. CDR3 in DNA: TGTGCCAGCAGTTTGGGGGCCCAGTACCGTAGCACAGATACGCAGTATTTT. Full variable domain (outside the CDR3, taken from reference TRBV28 and TRBJ2-3): DVKVTQSSRYLVKRTGEKVFLECVQDMDHENMFWYRQDPGLGLRLIYFSYDVKMKEKGDIPEGYSVSREKKERFSLILESASTNQTSMYLCASSLGAQYRSTDTQYFGPGTRLTVL.

J is TRBJ1-1 and V is TRBV7-2; D is undetermined. This CDR3 is built from 15 residues. V lost 5 bases, J lost 2 bases, and 15 bases lay in between. The germline gives CDR1 SGHTA, CDR2 FQGNSA. The CDR3 region has the DNA TGTGCCAGCAGCCTCGGGTCCAGCCTTAACACTGAAGCTTTCTTT. Translation: CASSLGSSLNTEAFF.

CDR3 DNA sequence: TGCGCCAGCAGCCTGAGACAGGGGGGCCAGCCCCAGCATTTT. Its translation is CASSLRQGGQPQHF. This chain connects TRBV5-1 to TRBJ1-5, with 9 bases aligning to TRBD1. Germline V CDR1 and CDR2: SGHRS, YFSETQ. The CDR3 has 14 amino acids. Trimming at V came to 4 bases and at J to 7 bases, leaving 6 bases not matched to a gene.

This chain joins TRBV7-9 and TRBJ2-4; D ambiguous. The germline V gene encodes CDR1 SEHNR and CDR2 FQNEAQ (reference sequence). The germline V and J ends were trimmed by 5 bases and 0 bases, with 17 bases remaining between them. The CDR3 length is 17 residues. The CDR3 loop reads CASSPLTVNLAKNIQYF. The CDR3 nucleotides are TGTGCCAGCAGCCCCTTGACCGTGAACCTAGCCAAAAACATTCAGTACTTC.

The chain links TRBV24-1 to TRBJ1-2; D gene uncertain. With 7 bases removed from V and 6 bases from J, the gap between germline ends came to 5 bases. Germline V CDR1 and CDR2: KGHDR, SFDVKD. This CDR3 is built from 10 residues. CDR3 residues: CATSQDGYTF. CDR3 sequence (DNA): TGTGCCACCAGCCAGGATGGCTACACCTTC.

This sequence joins TRBV19 and TRBJ1-6; unclear D gene. In germline, CDR1 is LNHDA, CDR2 SQIVND (reference sequence). V was pared by 2 bases and J by 8 bases, with 10 bases between. The CDR3 is 14 residues long. The CDR3, as DNA: TGTGCCAGTAGTATAAGGGCCCCGGATTCACCCCTCCACTTT. Protein: CASSIRAPDSPLHF.

The chain combines TRBV20-1 with TRBJ2-7; 8 bases align to TRBD1. The germline CDR1 and CDR2 sequences are DFQATT and SNEGSKA (reference sequence). V dropped 6 bases and J dropped 4; count of bases not matched to a gene: 14. This CDR3 is built from 15 residues. CDR3 sequence reads: CSASGRGRSNYEQYF. Here the CDR3 DNA reads TGCAGTGCCTCGGGCAGGGGGCGCAGTAATTACGAGCAGTACTTC.

The chain couples TRBV5-1 to TRBJ2-3; 10 nucleotides align to TRBD2. The CDR3 is made up of 18 amino acids. V shed 7 bases and J 3 bases; nucleotides not matched to a gene: 17. The V gene's germline CDR1 is SGHRS and CDR2 YFSETQ. The CDR3 region is CASELPSGGPGTTDTQYF. In DNA, the CDR3 is TGCGCCAGCGAGCTCCCTAGCGGGGGCCCAGGAACAACAGATACGCAGTATTTT.

This clonotype was counted a single time. This chain joins TRBV19 and TRBJ2-1; 10 bases are shared with TRBD1. CDR3 length: 15 residues. The trim removed 5 bases at V and 10 bases at J, leaving 11 bases unmatched. Germline V gene data show CDR1 as LNHDA and CDR2 as SQIVND (reference sequence). DNA of the CDR3: TGTGCCAGTAGTGACGCCCCGACAGGGGGCCGCGAGCAGTTCTTC. Translating gives CASSDAPTGGREQFF.

This clonotype appeared a few times. The CDR3 DNA reads TGTGCCAGCAGTTACTCCCGCGATAGCAATCAGCCCCAGCATTTT. Protein product: CASSYSRDSNQPQHF. The J gene is TRBJ1-5, the V gene TRBV6-2 or TRBV6-3; D is unclear. V lost 0 bases and J lost 0, with 6 bases in between. The V gene's germline CDR1 is MNHEY and CDR2 SVGEGT. The CDR3 contains 15 residues.

The chain couples TRBV7-9 to TRBJ2-3; 7 bases are shared with TRBD2. V shed 5 bases, J shed 0 bases, and the junction held 5 bases outside the gene matches. Germline CDR1 SEHNR, CDR2 FQNEAQ (reference sequence). The CDR3 loop spans 15 amino acids. CDR3 bases: TGTGCCAGCAGCCCAAGCGGGGCTAGCACAGATACGCAGTATTTT. This translates into CASSPSGASTDTQYF.

The chain uses TRBV6-5 and TRBJ1-2; no clear D. This CDR3 region has 14 residues. Trimming shortened V by 0 bases and J by 3 bases, and 8 bases separated the two germline ends. Germline V gene data show CDR1 as MNHEY and CDR2 as SVGAGI. CDR3 protein: CASSYSLSDYGYTF. CDR3 bases: TGTGCCAGCAGTTACTCCCTCAGTGACTATGGCTACACCTTC.

In DNA form, the CDR3 reads TGTGCCAGCAGCCAAGTCCGGGGGGGGCCTCAAGAGACCCAGTACTTC. Amino acid sequence: CASSQVRGGPQETQYF. The chain joins TRBV3-1 to TRBJ2-5; TRBD2 agrees at 8 bases. J gave up 2 bases and V 1 base, and 6 bases lay outside the gene matches. In germline, CDR1 is LGHDT, CDR2 YNNKEL (reference sequence). The CDR3 loop spans 16 amino acids.

The gene calls are TRBV24-1 and TRBJ2-1; TRBD2 aligns across 7 bases. CDR3 length: 21 residues. V dropped 2 bases and J dropped 1; count of bases not matched to a gene: 19. The germline CDR1 and CDR2 sequences are KGHDR and SFDVKD. CDR3 protein: CATSDSWGLAGDNWSYNEQFF. The CDR3 nucleotides read TGTGCCACCAGTGATTCCTGGGGATTGGCGGGGGATAATTGGTCCTACAATGAGCAGTTCTTC.

The rearrangement links TRBV20-1 to TRBJ1-2; D uncertain. Germline V gives CDR1 DFQATT, CDR2 SNEGSKA (reference sequence). This CDR3 contains 17 residues. Between the trimmed V and J ends, which lost 0 bases and 0 bases, there was a span of 17 bases. CDR3 DNA: TGCAGTGCTAGAGACCTCATCTCGACGGTCACTAACTATGGCTACACCTTC. Amino acid sequence: CSARDLISTVTNYGYTF.

The V call is TRBV20-1, the J call TRBJ2-2; 7 bases are a match to TRBD2. CDR1 and CDR2 (germline): DFQATT, SNEGSKA (reference sequence). With 1 base clipped from V and 6 bases from J, the junction kept 5 bases outside the gene matches. The CDR3 runs 14 residues. The CDR3 loop reads CSARVAGDAGELFF. As DNA, the CDR3 is TGCAGTGCTAGAGTGGCGGGGGACGCCGGGGAGCTGTTTTTT.

This chain uses TRBV9 with TRBJ1-2; TRBD1 aligns across 7 bases. The J segment lost 7 bases and the V segment lost 6 bases, leaving 6 bases of the junction unmatched. The CDR3 runs to 12 residues. Looked up from germline, CDR1 is SGDLS and CDR2 is YYNGEE. CDR3 protein: CASKDRVSGYTF. CDR3 nucleotide sequence: TGTGCCAGCAAAGACAGGGTGTCTGGCTACACCTTC.

The chain carries TRBV28 and TRBJ2-7; 11 nucleotides align to TRBD2. Trimming took 3 bases from V and 2 from J; bases not matched to a gene: 6. The CDR3 loop spans 16 amino acids. Germline lookup yields CDR1 MDHEN and CDR2 SYDVKM. The DNA for the CDR3 is TGTGCCAGCAGTTTGCGTCTAGCGGGGGGTACCTACGAGCAGTACTTC. Amino acids: CASSLRLAGGTYEQYF.